A selection of T cell receptor beta chains follows, all from one sample in a study of identical twins. MiXCR was run by TCRdb on the 5' RACE reads, yielding one entry per CDR3 protein. Of 450,000 or so distinct CDR3 sequences listed, 13% to 15% are singletons. This sample also belongs to another study, concerning yellow fever vaccine responses in identical twins.

The sequenced sample was CD4+ T cells sorted from blood. These receptors all stem from a woman between 18 and 29 years old in good health. CDR3s include the opening cysteine and the closing phenylalanine or tryptophan. The order of the fields is V gene, D gene, J gene, clone size, CDR3 DNA, CDR3 protein. A D gene is named only where the DNA matches it firmly. Clone sizes are given selectively: once, few, many, or a class where the clone is expanded.

TRBV7-7	.	TRBJ1-1	.	TGTGCTAGCAGCGTCAATCCTGAGACTGAAGCTTTCTTT	CASSVNPETEAFF
TRBV9	TRBD1	TRBJ2-3	.	TGTGCCAGCAGCATACAGGGGATCCCAGATACGCAGTATTTT	CASSIQGIPDTQYF
TRBV11-1	TRBD2	TRBJ2-1	.	TGTGCCAGCAGCTTAGAGGCTAGCGGGAGAGCCACGACCAACTACAATGAGCAGTTCTTC	CASSLEASGRATTNYNEQFF
TRBV20-1	TRBD1	TRBJ2-7	.	TGCAGTGCTAGAGTCGGGGGACAGGGGAGGTACGAGCAGTACTTC	CSARVGGQGRYEQYF
TRBV6-1	.	TRBJ1-4	.	TGTGCCAGCAGCACGAGCCCCAGGGCCACTAATGAAAAACTGTTTTTT	CASSTSPRATNEKLFF
TRBV5-8	.	TRBJ1-3	few	TGTGCCAGCAGCTTGGCCCCGGGTGTCGGAAACACCATATATTTT	CASSLAPGVGNTIYF
TRBV20-1	.	TRBJ1-5	.	TGCAGTGCGGTAACAGGTTATAATCAGCCCCAGCATTTT	CSAVTGYNQPQHF
TRBV30	.	TRBJ2-7	.	TGTGCCTGGAGTGACGGGGGAGACTCCTACGAGCAGTACTTC	CAWSDGGDSYEQYF
TRBV4-3	.	TRBJ2-1	.	TGCGCCAGCAGCCAAGATACAGCACATGAGCAGTTCTTC	CASSQDTAHEQFF
TRBV12-3/TRBV12-4	.	TRBJ2-2	.	TGTGCCAGCAGTATCTTGGATTGGGAGCTGTTTTTT	CASSILDWELFF